This T cell receptor (beta chain) was sequenced for a study of radiation and T cells in renal cell carcinoma. The assay was immunoSEQ multiplex PCR, and TCRdb's table has in-frame clones only and misses some. The sample lists about 12,000 clones; about 71% were seen once. Whole-study findings and limits: Irradiated tumors had higher TCR clonality than control tumors.

Specified treatment: treatment-naive control, cytoreductive nephrectomy. Concerning this clone itself: Antigen: not known.

The V gene lost 1 base and the J gene lost 2 bases, with 9 bases spanning the gap. Germline CDR1 is SGHNT and CDR2 is YYREEE (reference sequence). CDR3 size: 14 residues. The V call is TRBV5-4, the J call TRBJ2-5; TRBD2 might be the D (5 bases). Here the sequenced sample was tumor tissue, taken from a patient whose treatment was nephrectomy without radiotherapy. The sequence derives from a woman over 75 with renal cell carcinoma. CDR3 nucleotide sequence: TGTGCCAGCAGCTTGCCGGGCGGGCAAGAGACCCAGTACTTC. Amino acid sequence: CASSLPGGQETQYF.